The rows below give T cell receptor beta chains drawn from one sample of a study of regulatory T cells in long-lasting Graves disease. TCRdb reprocessed the multiplex PCR reads via MiXCR and lists one record per CDR3 protein. The repertoire holds some 350,000 distinct CDR3 sequences, with around 15% as singletons. The same data also went into a second study, on T cells in Graves' hyperthyroidism and ophthalmopathy.

This material consisted of peripheral blood mononuclear cells (PBMCs), taken at new diagnosis, from a patient treated with antithyroid drugs. These receptors all stem from a woman aged 18-29 years with Graves disease. CDR3s include the opening cysteine and the closing phenylalanine or tryptophan. A D gene is named only where the DNA matches it firmly. The size entry is marked missing in some rows and otherwise reads once, few, many or a size class.

CASSIHGTRKTDTQYF	TGTGCCAGTAGTATACACGGGACTAGAAAAACAGATACGCAGTATTTT	TRBV19	TRBJ2-3	TRBD2	.
CASSAARGTAYGYTF	TGTGCCAGCAGTGCCGCTCGAGGGACAGCATATGGCTACACCTTC	TRBV6-2/TRBV6-3	TRBJ1-2	TRBD1	few
CASSPPPGTGVDTGELFF	TGCGCCAGCAGCCCGCCGCCCGGGACAGGGGTCGACACCGGGGAGCTGTTTTTT	TRBV5-1	TRBJ2-2	TRBD1	.
CATEKNRGVAGVAYNEQFF	TGTGCCACCGAGAAAAACAGGGGGGTTGCGGGAGTGGCCTACAATGAGCAGTTCTTC	TRBV12-3/TRBV12-4	TRBJ2-1	.	many
CASSPTSGTAEDTEAFF	TGTGCCAGCTCACCAACTTCCGGGACAGCGGAGGACACTGAAGCTTTCTTT	TRBV18	TRBJ1-1	TRBD1	many
CASSAGGFETQYF	TGCGCCAGCAGCGCGGGGGGGTTCGAGACCCAGTACTTC	TRBV5-1	TRBJ2-5	TRBD2	few
CASSSGLAGVFGVNEQYF	TGCGCCAGCAGCTCCGGACTAGCGGGAGTGTTTGGCGTGAACGAGCAGTACTTC	TRBV5-1	TRBJ2-7	TRBD2	many
CASSYSPGSGANVLTF	TGTGCCAGCAGTTACTCGCCGGGGTCTGGGGCCAACGTCCTGACTTTC	TRBV6-2/TRBV6-3	TRBJ2-6	.	many
CASSLLDSLSYEQYF	TGTGCCAGCAGTCTCTTGGACTCTCTATCCTACGAGCAGTACTTC	TRBV28	TRBJ2-7	.	many
CASSYREQETQYF	TGTGCCAGCAGCTACAGGGAGCAAGAGACCCAGTACTTC	TRBV5-4	TRBJ2-5	.	.
CAISPGTSLEQYF	TGTGCCATCAGCCCCGGGACTAGCCTCGAGCAGTACTTC	TRBV10-3	TRBJ2-7	TRBD2	many
CATSDLRQGYNQPQHF	TGTGCCACCAGTGATTTACGGCAGGGGTACAATCAGCCCCAGCATTTT	TRBV24-1	TRBJ1-5	.	.
CASSQQGVPQETQYF	TGTGCCAGCAGTCAACAGGGCGTACCTCAAGAGACCCAGTACTTC	TRBV25-1	TRBJ2-5	.	few
CASSLRRTGAGEQYF	TGTGCCAGCAGCTTACGGAGGACAGGGGCGGGGGAGCAGTACTTC	TRBV11-2	TRBJ2-7	TRBD1	many
CASSQTGTTGEQFF	TGCGCCAGCAGCCAAACCGGGACCACGGGTGAGCAGTTCTTC	TRBV4-1	TRBJ2-1	.	.
CASSSLGTRGADTQYF	TGTGCCAGCAGCTCTCTGGGGACTAGAGGTGCAGATACGCAGTATTTT	TRBV7-8	TRBJ2-3	TRBD2	medium-sized
CASSQGTGNYGYTF	TGTGCCAGCAGCCAAGGAACAGGAAACTATGGCTACACCTTC	TRBV3-1	TRBJ1-2	.	many
CSARGSGTRSGGRSYNEQFF	TGCAGTGCTAGGGGCTCCGGGACTAGAAGTGGTGGGCGCTCCTACAATGAGCAGTTCTTC	TRBV20-1	TRBJ2-1	TRBD2	many
CSARDSAGRSLLEQYF	TGCAGTGCTAGAGATTCGGCCGGGAGGTCCCTTCTCGAGCAGTACTTC	TRBV20-1	TRBJ2-7	TRBD2	many
CASSKTLQGNYGYTF	TGTGCCAGCAGCAAAACGTTACAGGGTAACTATGGCTACACCTTC	TRBV12-3/TRBV12-4	TRBJ1-2	.	few
CASSLGFPVNSPLHF	TGTGCCAGCAGCTTAGGTTTCCCAGTTAATTCACCCCTCCACTTT	TRBV7-8	TRBJ1-6	.	many
CASSSHGTSGMNSYEQYF	TGCGCCAGCAGCAGCCATGGGACTAGCGGGATGAATTCCTACGAGCAGTACTTC	TRBV5-1	TRBJ2-7	TRBD2	.
CSSVWGLDGYTF	TGCAGTTCGGTTTGGGGGCTTGATGGCTACACCTTC	TRBV20-1	TRBJ1-2	.	many
CAWSVVLTAYNSPLHF	TGTGCCTGGAGTGTGGTTTTGACAGCTTATAATTCACCCCTCCACTTT	TRBV30	TRBJ1-6	.	many
CAITEDRARNEQFF	TGTGCCATCACCGAGGACAGGGCACGGAATGAGCAGTTCTTC	TRBV10-3	TRBJ2-1	TRBD1	few
CASSARPQGALNSPLHF	TGTGCCAGCAGCGCCAGACCACAGGGGGCGCTTAATTCACCCCTCCACTTT	TRBV7-2	TRBJ1-6	TRBD1	.
CASSLSSPSYNEQFF	TGTGCCAGCAGCTTGTCGTCACCTTCCTACAATGAGCAGTTCTTC	TRBV5-5	TRBJ2-1	.	many
CASSVVRGYTEAFF	TGTGCCAGCAGCGTAGTGAGGGGGTACACTGAAGCTTTCTTT	TRBV9	TRBJ1-1	.	.
CASSFGQSYEQYF	TGTGCCAGCAGCTTTGGCCAGTCCTACGAGCAGTACTTC	TRBV11-1	TRBJ2-7	.	many
CASSRTRKTEAFF	TGTGCCAGCAGTCGGACACGTAAAACTGAAGCTTTCTTT	TRBV6-2/TRBV6-3	TRBJ1-1	.	.
CSAERIAGGGTYEQYF	TGCAGTGCTGAAAGAATAGCGGGAGGCGGGACCTACGAGCAGTACTTC	TRBV20-1	TRBJ2-7	TRBD2	many
CASSGETGAYNSPLHF	TGTGCCAGCAGCGGAGAGACAGGAGCCTATAATTCACCCCTCCACTTT	TRBV6-1	TRBJ1-6	.	.
CASEPEAKNIQYF	TGTGCCAGCGAGCCAGAAGCCAAAAACATTCAGTACTTC	TRBV6-1	TRBJ2-4	.	.
CASSWRQADSYEQYF	TGTGCCAGCTCCTGGCGACAGGCCGACTCCTACGAGCAGTACTTC	TRBV18	TRBJ2-7	.	many